The clone carrying this TCR beta chain was recorded once. This sample was taken from a study of blood T cell repertoires in COVID-19. Study summary: The cDNA or gDNA used as material had been derived from T cells, B-cell-depleted T cells, or PBMCs.

As originally analysed: Nucleated cell number was recorded as an estimate derived from reference gene primer amplification. Here immunoSEQ multiplex PCR was the method, and the copy in TCRdb shows in-frame clones only, minus some. The V and J calls and clone size were taken over from that table, and D and trimming were inferred from the DNA. The sample lists 300,000 to 400,000 clones; roughly 86% were seen once. A Seattle source enrolled patients during active infection and followed them longitudinally. Germline V gene sequence: CDR1 ENHRY, CDR2 SYGVKD. V lost 3 bases and J 1 base, leaving 9 bases between the germline ends. The CDR3 length is 14 residues.

This sequence originates from a young man with COVID-19, enrolled during active disease. The chain joins TRBV10-3 to TRBJ1-1; no clear D gene. Input material: peripheral blood. CDR3 region: CAISERDRNTEAFF. For the CDR3, the DNA is TGTGCCATCAGTGAACGGGATAGGAACACTGAAGCTTTCTTT.